Below, one T cell receptor beta chain is given with its context. Profiled with immunoSEQ multiplex PCR; TCRdb holds only in-frame clones, not every one. Of hundreds of thousands of clones listed, about 84% are singletons. CDR3 length equals 14 residues. V lost 8 bases, J lost 1 base, and 15 bases lay in between. Germline CDR1 is MDHEN and CDR2 is SYDVKM. The data derive from a study of shared T cell receptors in the human thymus. Separately, the same data were catalogued under a study of human thymus T cells. That publication notes: Thymus tissue was removed during corrective cardiac surgery. Across thymic and blood repertoires, the usage of V and J genes appeared to be biased. Related research described thymic repertoires that were highly overlapping among unrelated individuals.

The receptor's source is a boy less than two years old with a congenital heart defect. This sequence joins TRBV28 and TRBJ2-7, with a possible D match to TRBD1 (5 bases). Source material: thymocytes. The CDR3 nucleotides read TGTGCCAGCCGGACCTCAGGGAATTCCTACGAGCAGTACTTC. The encoded protein is CASRTSGNSYEQYF.